The T cell receptor (beta chain) under discussion was sequenced for a study of T cells in Graves' hyperthyroidism and ophthalmopathy. From RNA transcripts, TCR beta CDR3 regions were amplified. TCR CDR3 underwent first-round RT-PCR with the HTBI primer set. MiXCR, run by TCRdb on the multiplex PCR reads, gives a single entry per CDR3 protein. The table includes more than 300,000 distinct CDR3 sequences, approximately 15% detected once. V was pared by 9 bases and J by 4 bases, with 13 bases between. Germline CDR1 MDHEN, CDR2 SYDVKM. The CDR3 sequence is 12 residues long. Study outcomes and limitations: Patients with ophthalmopathy were separated from those with stable hyperthyroidism by a 13 V-J model.

The sample holds many counts of this clonotype. The antigen is undetermined. This clonotype originated in a woman under 40 with Graves' ophthalmopathy. The rearrangement joins TRBV28 to TRBJ2-7; D unresolved. Sequencing input: blood. The CDR3 DNA sequence: TGTGCCAGTAGAGGCTCCTTATACGAGCAGTACTTC. It specifies CASRGSLYEQYF.